This entry is about one T cell receptor beta chain. Original processing methods: From reference gene primer amplification, estimates of nucleated cell counts were derived. Clones were read by immunoSEQ multiplex PCR, and TCRdb kept only the in-frame ones, dropping some. That table gives V, J and clone size, and the DNA gave D and trimming. The profile shows about 71,000 clones, over 75% of them singletons. Trimming left V 0 bases short and J 10 bases short, with 18 bases between. The CDR3 runs 15 residues. CDR1 LGHDT and CDR2 YNNKEL come from the germline V gene (reference sequence). This sample is drawn from a study of blood T cell repertoires in COVID-19. Study details: Material from acute and convalescent COVID-19 was sourced from the United States, Italy and Spain. From T cells, B-cell-depleted T cells, or PBMCs came the material, which was cDNA or gDNA.

The source material was peripheral blood. The sequence was collected from a man aged 50-60 years with acute or convalescent COVID-19. The chain is built from TRBV3-1 (or the pseudogene TRBV3-2) and TRBJ1-2, with D possibly being TRBD1 (5 bases). CDR3 residues: CASSQDQAGGEYYTF. CDR3 DNA: TGTGCCAGCAGCCAAGATCAGGCGGGGGGAGAGTACTACACCTTC.